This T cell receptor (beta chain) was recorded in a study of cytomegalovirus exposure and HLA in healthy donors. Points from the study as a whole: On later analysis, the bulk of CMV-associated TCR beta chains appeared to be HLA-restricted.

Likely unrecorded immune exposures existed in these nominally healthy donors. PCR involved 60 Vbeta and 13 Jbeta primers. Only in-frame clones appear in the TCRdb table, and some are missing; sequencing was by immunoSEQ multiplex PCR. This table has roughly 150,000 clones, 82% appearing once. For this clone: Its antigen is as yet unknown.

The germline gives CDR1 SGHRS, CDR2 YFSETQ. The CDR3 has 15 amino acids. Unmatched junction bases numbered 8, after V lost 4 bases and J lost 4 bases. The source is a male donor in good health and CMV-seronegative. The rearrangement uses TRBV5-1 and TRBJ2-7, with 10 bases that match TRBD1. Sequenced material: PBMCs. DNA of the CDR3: TGCGCCAGCAGCCCTGGGACAGGGGTTACGTACGAGCAGTACTTC. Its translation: CASSPGTGVTYEQYF.